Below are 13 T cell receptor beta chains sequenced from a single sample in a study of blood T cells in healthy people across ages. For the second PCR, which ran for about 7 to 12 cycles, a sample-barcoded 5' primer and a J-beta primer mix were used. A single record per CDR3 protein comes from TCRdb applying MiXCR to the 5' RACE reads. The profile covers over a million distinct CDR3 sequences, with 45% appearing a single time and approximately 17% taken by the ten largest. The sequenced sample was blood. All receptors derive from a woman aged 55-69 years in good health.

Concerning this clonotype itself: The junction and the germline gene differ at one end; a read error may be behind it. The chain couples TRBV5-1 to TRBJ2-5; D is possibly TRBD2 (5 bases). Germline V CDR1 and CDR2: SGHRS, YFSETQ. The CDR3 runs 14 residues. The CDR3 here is CASILAQRGETQYF. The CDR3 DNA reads TGCGCCAGCATCTTGGCCCAGAGAGGGGAGACCCAGTACTTC.

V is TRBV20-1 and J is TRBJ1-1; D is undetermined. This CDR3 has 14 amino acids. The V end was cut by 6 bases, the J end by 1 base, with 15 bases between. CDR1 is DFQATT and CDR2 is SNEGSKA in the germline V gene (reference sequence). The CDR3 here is CSAERTLGNTEAFF. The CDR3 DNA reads TGCAGTGCAGAACGGACCCTAGGGAACACTGAAGCTTTCTTT.

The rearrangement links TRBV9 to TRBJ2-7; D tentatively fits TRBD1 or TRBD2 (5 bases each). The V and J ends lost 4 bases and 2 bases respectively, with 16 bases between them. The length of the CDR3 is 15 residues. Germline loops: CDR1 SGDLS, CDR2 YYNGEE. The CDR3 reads CASSPDDWGTYEQYF. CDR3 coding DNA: TGTGCCAGCAGCCCCGACGACTGGGGGACCTACGAGCAGTACTTC.

The CDR3 region has the DNA TGCAGTGCTAGGGATTCAGCTAGCTATGGCTACACCTTC. Encoded protein: CSARDSASYGYTF. This rearrangement joins TRBV20-1 to TRBJ1-2; D gene unclear. CDR1 is DFQATT, CDR2 SNEGSKA, per germline (reference sequence). V gave up 3 bases and J gave up 4 bases, with 12 bases separating them. There are 13 residues in the CDR3.

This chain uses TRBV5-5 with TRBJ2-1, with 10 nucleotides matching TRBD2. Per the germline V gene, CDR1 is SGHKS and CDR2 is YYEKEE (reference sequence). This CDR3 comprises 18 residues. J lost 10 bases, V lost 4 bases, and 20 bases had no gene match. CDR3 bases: TGTGCCAGCAGCCCGTCAGTCGGACTAGCGGTCTTCGGGTACGAGCAGTTCTTC. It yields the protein CASSPSVGLAVFGYEQFF.

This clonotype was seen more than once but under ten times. As DNA, the CDR3 is TGTGCCAGCAGCAAGACAGGGTTAGCCAAAAACATTCAGTACTTC. Amino acids: CASSKTGLAKNIQYF. This chain links TRBV7-2 with TRBJ2-4, with TRBD1 matching 7 bases. After removal of 5 bases from V and 0 bases from J, the junction contained 4 bases not matched to a gene. The CDR3 is made up of 15 amino acids. The V gene's germline CDR1 is SGHTA and CDR2 FQGNSA.

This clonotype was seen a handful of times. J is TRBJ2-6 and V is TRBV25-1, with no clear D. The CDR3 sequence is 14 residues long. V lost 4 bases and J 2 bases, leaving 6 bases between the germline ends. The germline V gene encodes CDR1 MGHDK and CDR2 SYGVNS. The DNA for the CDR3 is TGTGCCAGCAGTGGAGGCCCTGGGGCCAACGTCCTGACTTTC. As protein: CASSGGPGANVLTF.

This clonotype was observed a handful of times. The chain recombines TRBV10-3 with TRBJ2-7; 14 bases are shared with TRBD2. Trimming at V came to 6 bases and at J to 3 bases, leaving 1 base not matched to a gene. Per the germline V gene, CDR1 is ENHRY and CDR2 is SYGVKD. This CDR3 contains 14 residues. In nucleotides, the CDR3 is TGTGCCATCAGGGGGACTAGCGGGAGCTACGAGCAGTACTTC. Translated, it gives CAIRGTSGSYEQYF.

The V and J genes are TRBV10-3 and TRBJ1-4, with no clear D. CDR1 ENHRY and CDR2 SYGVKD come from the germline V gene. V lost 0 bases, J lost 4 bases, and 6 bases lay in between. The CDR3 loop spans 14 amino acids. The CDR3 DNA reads TGTGCCATCAGTGAGTCGGCGGATAATGAAAAACTGTTTTTT. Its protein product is CAISESADNEKLFF.

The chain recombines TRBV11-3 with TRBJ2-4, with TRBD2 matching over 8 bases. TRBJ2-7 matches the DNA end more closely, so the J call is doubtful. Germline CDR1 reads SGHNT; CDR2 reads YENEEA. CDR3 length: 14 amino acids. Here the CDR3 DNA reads TGTGCCAGCAGCATTACTAGCGGTCCCTACGAGCAGTACTTC. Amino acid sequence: CASSITSGPYEQYF.

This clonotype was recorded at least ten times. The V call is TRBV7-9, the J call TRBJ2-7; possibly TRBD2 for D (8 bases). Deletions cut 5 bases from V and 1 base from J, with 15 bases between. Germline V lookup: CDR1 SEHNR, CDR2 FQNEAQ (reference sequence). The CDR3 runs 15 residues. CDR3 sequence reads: CASSPAGGQSYEQYF. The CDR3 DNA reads TGTGCCAGCAGCCCGGCGGGGGGACAGTCCTACGAGCAGTACTTC. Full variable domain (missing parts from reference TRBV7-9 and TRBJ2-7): DTGVSQNPRHKITKRGQNVTFRCDPISEHNRLYWYRQTLGQGPEFLTYFQNEAQLEKSRLLSDRFSAERPKGSFSTLEIQRTEQGDSAMYLCASSPAGGQSYEQYFGPGTRLTVT.

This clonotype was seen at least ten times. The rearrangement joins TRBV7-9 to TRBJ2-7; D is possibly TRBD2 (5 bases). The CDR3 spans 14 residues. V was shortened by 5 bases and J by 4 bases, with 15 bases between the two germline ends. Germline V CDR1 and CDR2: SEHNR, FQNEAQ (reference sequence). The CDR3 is CASSRDPFPYEQYF. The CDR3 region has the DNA TGTGCCAGCAGCCGGGATCCTTTCCCTTACGAGCAGTACTTC.

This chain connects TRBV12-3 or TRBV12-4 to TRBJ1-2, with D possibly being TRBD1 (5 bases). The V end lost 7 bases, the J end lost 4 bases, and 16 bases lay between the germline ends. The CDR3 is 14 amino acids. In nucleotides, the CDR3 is TGTGCCAGCACCCGACATGGGGGGTTCTATGGCTACACCTTC. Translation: CASTRHGGFYGYTF.